The T cell receptor (beta chain) described here comes from a study of blood T cell repertoires in COVID-19. Study summary: Samples taken during acute and convalescent COVID-19 were collected in the United States, Italy and Spain. Sources were T cells, B-cell-depleted T cells, or PBMCs; the material itself was cDNA or gDNA.

J gave up 7 bases and V 4 bases, and 7 bases lay outside the gene matches. CDR1 is MNHEY and CDR2 is SVGEGT in the germline V gene. CDR3 length: 15 amino acids. In the study's own analysis: By means of reference gene primer amplification, nucleated cell counts were estimated. Generated by immunoSEQ multiplex PCR, the TCRdb table keeps only in-frame clones and is missing some. V and J calls plus clone size are reproduced from that table; the DNA served to infer D and trimming. Of under 450,000 clones in the sample, roughly four fifths are singletons; the top ten hold over 0.95%. This clone has a handful of counts.

The V and J genes are TRBV6-2 or TRBV6-3 and TRBJ2-1, with 10 bases that match TRBD2. This receptor was taken from a human donor with acute or convalescent COVID-19. The donor label of this sample is uncertain. Sequenced: peripheral blood. The CDR3 nucleotides read TGTGCCAGCAGTTCAGCTAGCGGGAGTCTTAATGAGCAGTTCTTC. This codes for CASSSASGSLNEQFF.